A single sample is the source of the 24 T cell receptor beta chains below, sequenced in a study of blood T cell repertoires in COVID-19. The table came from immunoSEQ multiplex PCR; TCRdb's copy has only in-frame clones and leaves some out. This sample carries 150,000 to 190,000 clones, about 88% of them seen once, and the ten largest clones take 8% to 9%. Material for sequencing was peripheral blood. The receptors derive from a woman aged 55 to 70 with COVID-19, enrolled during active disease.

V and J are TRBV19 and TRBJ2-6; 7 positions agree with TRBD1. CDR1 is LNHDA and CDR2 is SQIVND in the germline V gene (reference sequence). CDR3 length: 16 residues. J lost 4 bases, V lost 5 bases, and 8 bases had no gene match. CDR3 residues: CASSRQGRGGANVLTF. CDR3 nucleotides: TGTGCCAGTAGTCGACAGGGCCGGGGAGGGGCCAACGTCCTGACTTTC.

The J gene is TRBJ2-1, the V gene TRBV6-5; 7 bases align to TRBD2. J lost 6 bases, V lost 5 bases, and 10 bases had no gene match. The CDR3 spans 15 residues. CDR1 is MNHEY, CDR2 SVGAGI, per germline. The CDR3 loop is CASSTTRGGINEQFF. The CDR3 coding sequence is TGTGCCAGCAGTACTACTCGCGGGGGTATCAATGAGCAGTTCTTC.

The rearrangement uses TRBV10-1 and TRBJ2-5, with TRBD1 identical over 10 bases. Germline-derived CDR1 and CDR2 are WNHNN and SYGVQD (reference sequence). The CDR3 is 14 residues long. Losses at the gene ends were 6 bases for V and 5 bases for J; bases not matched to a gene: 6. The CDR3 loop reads CASSPGTGAETQYF. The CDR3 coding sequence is TGCGCCAGCAGCCCAGGGACAGGGGCGGAGACCCAGTACTTC.

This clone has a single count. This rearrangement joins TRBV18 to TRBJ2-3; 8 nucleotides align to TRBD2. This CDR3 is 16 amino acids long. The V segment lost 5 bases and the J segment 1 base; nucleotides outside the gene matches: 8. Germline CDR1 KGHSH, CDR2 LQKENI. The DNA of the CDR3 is TGTGCCAGCTCAGCTCCGGGACTAGGGGGCACAGATACGCAGTATTTT. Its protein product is CASSAPGLGGTDTQYF.

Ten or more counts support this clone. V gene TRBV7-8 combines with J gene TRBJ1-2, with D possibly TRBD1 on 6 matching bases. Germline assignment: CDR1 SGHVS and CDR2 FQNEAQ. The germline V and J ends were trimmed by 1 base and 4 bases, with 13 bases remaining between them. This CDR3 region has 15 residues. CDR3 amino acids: CASSLEARGTYGYTF. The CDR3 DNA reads TGTGCCAGCAGCTTAGAAGCCAGGGGAACCTATGGCTACACCTTC.

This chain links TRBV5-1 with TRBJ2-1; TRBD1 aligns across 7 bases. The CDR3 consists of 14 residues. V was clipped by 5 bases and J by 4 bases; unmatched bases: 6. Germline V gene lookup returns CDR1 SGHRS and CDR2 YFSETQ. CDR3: CASRPQGVYNEQFF. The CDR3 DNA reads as TGCGCCAGCAGGCCTCAGGGGGTTTACAATGAGCAGTTCTTC.

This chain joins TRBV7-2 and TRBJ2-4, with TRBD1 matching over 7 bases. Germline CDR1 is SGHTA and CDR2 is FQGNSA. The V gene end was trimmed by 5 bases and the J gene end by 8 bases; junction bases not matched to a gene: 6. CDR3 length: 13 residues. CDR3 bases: TGTGCCAGCAGCACAGGACAGGTCGACATTCAGTACTTC. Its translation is CASSTGQVDIQYF.

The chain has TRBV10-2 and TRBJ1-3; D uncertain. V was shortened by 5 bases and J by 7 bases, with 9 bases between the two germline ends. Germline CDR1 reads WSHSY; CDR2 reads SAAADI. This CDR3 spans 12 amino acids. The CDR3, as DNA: TGCGCCAGCAGTCGTCCTTATAACACCATATATTTT. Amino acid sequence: CASSRPYNTIYF.

CDR3 loop: CASSLDFPPYNEQFF. DNA of the CDR3: TGTGCCAGCAGTTTGGACTTCCCCCCCTACAATGAGCAGTTCTTC. The rearrangement uses TRBV11-1 and TRBJ2-1; weak D call: TRBD2 (5 bases). Germline assignment: CDR1 SGHAT and CDR2 FQDESV (reference sequence). V shed 6 bases and J shed 2 bases, with 14 bases lying between them. This CDR3 comprises 15 residues.

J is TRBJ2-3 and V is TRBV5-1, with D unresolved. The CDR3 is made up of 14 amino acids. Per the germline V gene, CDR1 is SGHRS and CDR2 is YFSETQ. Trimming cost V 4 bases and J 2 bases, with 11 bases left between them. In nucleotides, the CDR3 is TGCGCCAGCAGCCTGCAACTAAACACAGATACGCAGTATTTT. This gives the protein CASSLQLNTDTQYF.

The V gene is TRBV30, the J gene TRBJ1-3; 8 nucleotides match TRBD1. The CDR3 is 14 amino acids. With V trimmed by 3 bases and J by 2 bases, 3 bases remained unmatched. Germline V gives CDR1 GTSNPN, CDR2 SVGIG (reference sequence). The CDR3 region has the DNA TGTGCCTGGAGCTGGACAGGGCCTGGAAACACCATATATTTT. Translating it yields CAWSWTGPGNTIYF.

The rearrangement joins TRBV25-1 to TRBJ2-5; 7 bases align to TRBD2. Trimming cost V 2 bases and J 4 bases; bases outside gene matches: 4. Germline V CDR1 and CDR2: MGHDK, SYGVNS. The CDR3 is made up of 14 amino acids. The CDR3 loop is CASSERGGGETQYF. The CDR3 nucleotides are TGTGCCAGCAGTGAACGCGGGGGTGGAGAGACCCAGTACTTC. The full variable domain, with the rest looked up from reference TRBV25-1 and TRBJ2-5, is EADIYQTPRYLVIGTGKKITLECSQTMGHDKMYWYQQDPGMELHLIHYSYGVNSTEKGDLSSESTVSRIRTEHFPLTLESARPSHTSQYLCASSERGGGETQYFGPGTRLLVL.

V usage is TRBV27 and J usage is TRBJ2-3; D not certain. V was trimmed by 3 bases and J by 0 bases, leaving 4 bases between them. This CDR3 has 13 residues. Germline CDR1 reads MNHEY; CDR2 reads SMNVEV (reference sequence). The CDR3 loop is CASSFQSTDTQYF. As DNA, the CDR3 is TGTGCCAGCAGTTTTCAGAGCACAGATACGCAGTATTTT.

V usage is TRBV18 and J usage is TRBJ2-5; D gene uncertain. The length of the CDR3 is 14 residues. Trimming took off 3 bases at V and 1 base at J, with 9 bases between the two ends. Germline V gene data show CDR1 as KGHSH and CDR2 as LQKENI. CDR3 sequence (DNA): TGTGCCAGCTCACCTAAGACGGGCCAAGAGACCCAGTACTTC. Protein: CASSPKTGQETQYF.

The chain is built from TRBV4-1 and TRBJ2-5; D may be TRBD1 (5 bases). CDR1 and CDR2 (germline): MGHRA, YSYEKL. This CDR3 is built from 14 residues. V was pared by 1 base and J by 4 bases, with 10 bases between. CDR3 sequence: CASSQALRGETQYF. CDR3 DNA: TGCGCCAGCAGCCAAGCTTTAAGGGGAGAGACCCAGTACTTC.

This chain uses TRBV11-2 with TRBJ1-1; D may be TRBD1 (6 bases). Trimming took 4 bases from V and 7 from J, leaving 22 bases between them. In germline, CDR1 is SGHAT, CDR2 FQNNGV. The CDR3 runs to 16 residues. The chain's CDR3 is CASSYIGQPHWGEAFF. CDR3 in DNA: TGTGCCAGCAGCTATATTGGACAGCCCCACTGGGGTGAAGCTTTCTTT.

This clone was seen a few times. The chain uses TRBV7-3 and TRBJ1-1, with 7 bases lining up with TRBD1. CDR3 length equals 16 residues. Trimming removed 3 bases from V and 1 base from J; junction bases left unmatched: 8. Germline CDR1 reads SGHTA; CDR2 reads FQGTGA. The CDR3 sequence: CASSFDRARSNTEAFF. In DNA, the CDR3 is TGTGCCAGCAGCTTTGACAGGGCCCGCTCGAACACTGAAGCTTTCTTT.

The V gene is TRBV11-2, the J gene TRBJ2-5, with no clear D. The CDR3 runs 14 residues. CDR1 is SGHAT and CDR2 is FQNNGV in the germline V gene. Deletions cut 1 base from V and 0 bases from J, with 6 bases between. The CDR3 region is CASSLARNQETQYF. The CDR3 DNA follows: TGTGCCAGCAGCTTAGCCAGGAACCAAGAGACCCAGTACTTC. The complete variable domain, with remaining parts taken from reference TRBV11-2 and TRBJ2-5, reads EAGVAQSPRYKIIEKRQSVAFWCNPISGHATLYWYQQILGQGPKLLIQFQNNGVVDDSQLPKDRFSAERLKGVDSTLKIQPAKLEDSAVYLCASSLARNQETQYFGPGTRLLVL.

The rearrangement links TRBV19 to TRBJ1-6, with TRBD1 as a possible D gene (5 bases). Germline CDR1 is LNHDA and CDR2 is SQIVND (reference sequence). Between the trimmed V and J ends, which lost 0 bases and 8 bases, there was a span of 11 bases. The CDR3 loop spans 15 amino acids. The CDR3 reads CASSIDYRGDSPLHF. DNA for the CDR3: TGTGCCAGTAGTATAGACTACCGGGGGGATTCACCCCTCCACTTT.

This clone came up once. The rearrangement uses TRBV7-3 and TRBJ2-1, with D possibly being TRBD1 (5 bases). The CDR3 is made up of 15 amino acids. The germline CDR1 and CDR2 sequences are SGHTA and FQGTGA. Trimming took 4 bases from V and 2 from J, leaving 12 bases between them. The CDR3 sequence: CASSSKGAPYNEQFF. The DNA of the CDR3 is TGTGCCAGCAGCTCCAAAGGGGCCCCCTACAATGAGCAGTTCTTC.

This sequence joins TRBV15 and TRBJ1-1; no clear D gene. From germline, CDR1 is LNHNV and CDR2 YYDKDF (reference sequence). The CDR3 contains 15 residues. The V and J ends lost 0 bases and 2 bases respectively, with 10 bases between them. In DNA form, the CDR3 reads TGTGCCACCAGCAGAGATAGGCGGTTCAACACTGAAGCTTTCTTT. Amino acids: CATSRDRRFNTEAFF. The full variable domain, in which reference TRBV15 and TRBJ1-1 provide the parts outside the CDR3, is DAMVIQNPRYQVTQFGKPVTLSCSQTLNHNVMYWYQQKSSQAPKLLFHYYDKDFNNEADTPDNFQSRRPNTSFCFLDIRSPGLGDTAMYLCATSRDRRFNTEAFFGQGTRLTVV.

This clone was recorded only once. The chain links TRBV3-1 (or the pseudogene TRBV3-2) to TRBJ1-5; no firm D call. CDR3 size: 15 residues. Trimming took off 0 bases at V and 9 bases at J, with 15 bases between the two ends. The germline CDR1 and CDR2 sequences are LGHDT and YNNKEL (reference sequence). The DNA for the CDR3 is TGTGCCAGCAGCCAAGAATTAGGGTCCGGGAGGCCCCAGCATTTT. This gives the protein CASSQELGSGRPQHF.

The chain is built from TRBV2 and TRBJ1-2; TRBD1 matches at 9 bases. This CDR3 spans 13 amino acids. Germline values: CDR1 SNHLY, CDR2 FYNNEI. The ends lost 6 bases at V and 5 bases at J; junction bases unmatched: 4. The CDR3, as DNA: TGTGCCAGCAGAACAGGGGGCTTTTATGGCTACACCTTC. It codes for CASRTGGFYGYTF.

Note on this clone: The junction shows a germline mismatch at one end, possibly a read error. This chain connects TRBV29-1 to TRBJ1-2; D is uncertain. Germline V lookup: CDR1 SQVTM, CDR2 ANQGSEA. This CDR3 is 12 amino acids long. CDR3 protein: CSVEATAYRYTF. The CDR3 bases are TGCAGCGTTGAAGCTACAGCCTATCGCTACACCTTC.